This T cell receptor beta chain originates from a study of cytomegalovirus exposure and HLA in healthy donors. A word on this clone: The antigen remains unidentified.

Germline CDR1 and CDR2: ENHRY and SYGVKD. Deletions cut 5 bases from V and 0 bases from J, with 12 bases between. This CDR3 comprises 15 residues. Primers: 60 Vbeta forward and 13 Jbeta reverse. TCRdb keeps only in-frame clones here, not all; method: immunoSEQ multiplex PCR. The sample consists of fewer than 200,000 clones, 65% to 85% of them appearing once. Study-wide points: Sequencing likely caused a cluster of highly shared sequence variants.

The chain joins TRBV10-3 to TRBJ2-3; possibly TRBD2 for D (5 bases). The sequenced sample was PBMCs. This TCR came from a young woman in good health and CMV-seronegative. The CDR3 reads CAISRRTSSTDTQYF. The CDR3 nucleotides read TGTGCCATCAGTCGGAGGACCAGTAGCACAGATACGCAGTATTTT.